This T cell receptor (beta chain) was profiled in a study of cytomegalovirus exposure and HLA in healthy donors. Study summary: Among about 400 genotyped donors, approximately 80% fell in the Caucasian-associated ancestry cluster. Findings of the study overall: Later on, an analysis showed TCR association rates differing by HLA locus, with DRB1 the most and HLA-C the fewest. Later work showed greater clonal expansion in HLA-associated TCR beta chains than in equally common others. Reports indicate that TCR beta sequences accurately predicted the HLA-A and HLA-B alleles of most subjects.

PCR amplification relied on 60 Vbeta primers (plus 13 Jbeta primers). Profiled with immunoSEQ multiplex PCR; TCRdb holds only in-frame clones, not every one. The sample consists of about 170,000 clones, 65% to 85% of them appearing once. Concerning this clone itself: The antigen remains unidentified.

The sequenced sample was PBMCs. The clonotype was recovered from a woman in her fifties or sixties in good health and CMV-seropositive.

CDR3 coding DNA: TGTGCCAGCAGCTTAGACAGCCGGCGGAACACTGAAGCTTTCTTT. This encodes CASSLDSRRNTEAFF. The chain recombines TRBV5-4 with TRBJ1-1; the D gene is possibly TRBD1 (5 bases). The CDR3 consists of 15 residues. Between the trimmed V and J ends, which lost 2 bases and 1 base, there was a span of 12 bases. From germline, CDR1 is SGHNT and CDR2 YYREEE (reference sequence).